Following are 26 T cell receptor beta chains from one sample sequenced in a study of radiotherapy plus CTLA-4 blockade in lung cancer. Some clones are missing from TCRdb's copy, which holds only in-frame ones; the method was immunoSEQ multiplex PCR. The table lists 95,000 to 150,000 clones, 75% to 90% of them singletons. This material consisted of peripheral blood, taken from a patient treated with radiotherapy plus ipilimumab. The receptors were gathered from a human donor with non-small cell lung cancer that progressed on radiotherapy plus ipilimumab.

The chain links TRBV5-1 to TRBJ2-5; 8 bases map to TRBD1. The CDR3 contains 15 residues. Germline V gives CDR1 SGHRS, CDR2 YFSETQ. V trimming: 3 bases; J trimming: 4 bases; junction bases outside the gene matches: 8. CDR3 residues: CASSSEGDRGETQYF. The CDR3 nucleotides are TGCGCCAGCAGCTCGGAGGGAGACAGGGGAGAGACCCAGTACTTC. Variable domain in full (rest from reference TRBV5-1 and TRBJ2-5): KAGVTQTPRYLIKTRGQQVTLSCSPISGHRSVSWYQQTPGQGLQFLFEYFSETQRNKGNFPGRFSGRQFSNSRSEMNVSTLELGDSALYLCASSSEGDRGETQYFGPGTRLLVL.

J is TRBJ2-7 and V is TRBV18; D is unresolved. The CDR3 loop spans 14 amino acids. Trimming pared 0 bases from V and 4 bases from J, leaving 10 bases between. The V gene's germline CDR1 is KGHSH and CDR2 LQKENI. The CDR3 protein is CASSPPISAYEQYF. In DNA, the CDR3 is TGTGCCAGCTCACCACCTATCTCCGCTTACGAGCAGTACTTC.

The chain is built from TRBV7-2 and TRBJ1-2; 9 bases fit TRBD1. The CDR3 extends over 14 amino acids. V lost 5 bases and J lost 4; bases outside the gene matches: 5. CDR1 is SGHTA, CDR2 FQGNSA, per germline. The CDR3 spells CASSVDRGFYGYTF. Written as DNA, the CDR3 is TGTGCCAGCAGCGTAGACAGGGGGTTCTATGGCTACACCTTC.

J is TRBJ1-1 and V is TRBV9, with 9 positions matching TRBD1. Trimming cost V 6 bases and J 0 bases; bases outside gene matches: 12. There are 17 residues in the CDR3. CDR1 SGDLS and CDR2 YYNGEE come from the germline V gene. The CDR3 DNA follows: TGTGCCAGCACCCCTGGGACAGGACAGGGGATGAACACTGAAGCTTTCTTT. This encodes CASTPGTGQGMNTEAFF.

V gene TRBV27 combines with J gene TRBJ2-2; no clear D. CDR1 is MNHEY, CDR2 SMNVEV, per germline (reference sequence). The V end was cut by 3 bases, the J end by 0 bases, with 8 bases between. The CDR3 spans 15 residues. Here the CDR3 reads CASSFRLANTGELFF. CDR3 sequence (DNA): TGTGCCAGCAGTTTTCGCCTGGCGAACACCGGGGAGCTGTTTTTT.

The V and J genes are TRBV5-1 and TRBJ2-3; 11 bases are a match to TRBD2. Germline assignment: CDR1 SGHRS and CDR2 YFSETQ. With V trimmed by 4 bases and J by 4 bases, 2 bases remained unmatched. The CDR3 has 14 amino acids. The CDR3 loop reads CASSRGLAADTQYF. CDR3 nucleotide sequence: TGCGCCAGCAGCCGGGGACTAGCGGCAGATACGCAGTATTTT.

The CDR3 sequence is CASSTGGSNINEQFF. The DNA of the CDR3 is TGTGCCTCCTCGACCGGCGGGAGTAACATCAATGAGCAGTTCTTC. This chain uses TRBV30 with TRBJ2-1, with 7 bases aligning to TRBD2. The length of the CDR3 is 15 residues. Trimming removed 7 bases from V and 6 bases from J; junction bases left unmatched: 15. Germline V gene data show CDR1 as GTSNPN and CDR2 as SVGIG (reference sequence).

This rearrangement joins TRBV7-8 to TRBJ1-1; D perhaps matches TRBD1 (5 bases). Trimming left V 1 base short and J 6 bases short, with 9 bases between. CDR3 size: 13 residues. Germline values: CDR1 SGHVS, CDR2 FQNEAQ. CDR3 sequence (DNA): TGTGCCAGCAGCTTAGTTGGGGGGTCTGAAGCTTTCTTT. This sequence encodes CASSLVGGSEAFF.

The chain couples TRBV7-2 to TRBJ1-5; possibly TRBD1 for D (6 bases). Between the trimmed V and J ends, which lost 5 bases and 5 bases, there was a span of 13 bases. The CDR3 has 14 residues. Germline V gives CDR1 SGHTA, CDR2 FQGNSA. CDR3 loop: CASSRTGPDQPQHF. The CDR3 nucleotides read TGTGCCAGCAGCCGAACAGGGCCCGATCAGCCCCAGCATTTT.

The chain joins TRBV11-2 to TRBJ2-5, with D unclear. Germline assignment: CDR1 SGHAT and CDR2 FQNNGV. V lost 5 bases and J 5 bases, leaving 6 bases between the germline ends. This CDR3 has 11 residues. CDR3 coding DNA: TGTGCCAGCAGCGCCCTGGAGACCCAGTACTTC. This sequence encodes CASSALETQYF.

The gene calls are TRBV6-1 and TRBJ2-7, with 11 bases lining up with TRBD1. CDR1 MNHNS and CDR2 SASEGT come from the germline V gene. Trimming removed 10 bases from V and 4 bases from J; junction bases left unmatched: 9. CDR3 length: 14 amino acids. CDR3 in amino acids: CAISWTGGVYEQYF. CDR3 bases: TGTGCCATATCTTGGACAGGGGGCGTTTACGAGCAGTACTTC.

The J gene is TRBJ2-1, the V gene TRBV7-3, with 9 bases fitting TRBD2. The V segment lost 3 bases and the J segment 6 bases; nucleotides outside the gene matches: 6. CDR3 size: 15 residues. Germline V gene data show CDR1 as SGHTA and CDR2 as FQGTGA. CDR3 residues: CASSLGLAGTNEQFF. The CDR3 DNA reads as TGTGCCAGCAGCTTGGGCCTAGCGGGGACCAATGAGCAGTTCTTC.

In nucleotides, the CDR3 is TGCGCCAGCAGCTTGGTGTCCAGCACAGATACGCAGTATTTT. Its translation: CASSLVSSTDTQYF. This chain connects TRBV5-1 to TRBJ2-3; no reliable D call. Germline V gene sequence: CDR1 SGHRS, CDR2 YFSETQ. There are 14 residues in the CDR3. Trimming left V 0 bases short and J 0 bases short, with 5 bases between. The entire variable domain, with the rest obtained from reference TRBV5-1 and TRBJ2-3, is as follows: KAGVTQTPRYLIKTRGQQVTLSCSPISGHRSVSWYQQTPGQGLQFLFEYFSETQRNKGNFPGRFSGRQFSNSRSEMNVSTLELGDSALYLCASSLVSSTDTQYFGPGTRLTVL.

The rearrangement joins TRBV15 to TRBJ2-2, with TRBD2 identical over 8 bases. Per the germline V gene, CDR1 is LNHNV and CDR2 is YYDKDF (reference sequence). The V segment lost 5 bases and the J segment 5 bases; nucleotides outside the gene matches: 10. This CDR3 has 16 amino acids. The CDR3 protein is CATSSQRERRTGELFF. As DNA, the CDR3 is TGTGCCACCAGCTCCCAGCGGGAGAGACGTACCGGGGAGCTGTTTTTT.

The genes are TRBV7-9 and TRBJ1-3; D is possibly TRBD1 (5 bases). Per the germline V gene, CDR1 is SEHNR and CDR2 is FQNEAQ (reference sequence). The CDR3 totals 15 residues. The V gene lost 2 bases and the J gene lost 2 bases, with 10 bases spanning the gap. The CDR3 sequence is CASSLLPGAGNTIYF. In DNA form, the CDR3 reads TGTGCCAGCAGCTTACTCCCGGGGGCTGGAAACACCATATATTTT.

The genes are TRBV7-2 and TRBJ2-3; 8 bases align to TRBD2. The CDR3 runs 15 residues. V was clipped by 1 base and J by 2 bases; unmatched bases: 2. The germline V gene has CDR1 SGHTA and CDR2 FQGNSA. CDR3 protein: CASSLGTSYTDTQYF. The CDR3, as DNA: TGTGCCAGCAGCTTAGGGACTAGCTACACAGATACGCAGTATTTT.

This rearrangement joins TRBV27 to TRBJ2-7, with 7 bases identical to TRBD2. The J segment lost 7 bases and the V segment lost 2 bases, leaving 11 bases of the junction unmatched. Germline V gene lookup returns CDR1 MNHEY and CDR2 SMNVEV (reference sequence). This CDR3 has 15 residues. The CDR3 reads CASSLASGPGREQYF. The CDR3 bases are TGTGCCAGCAGTTTAGCTAGCGGACCGGGTAGGGAGCAGTACTTC.

With regard to this clone: The identical CDR3 is also encoded by other nucleotide sequences in the sample. CDR3 sequence (DNA): TGCGCCAGCAGCTTGGATGGGACAGGCCAAGAGACCCAGTACTTC. Its translation is CASSLDGTGQETQYF. The V call is TRBV5-1, the J call TRBJ2-5, with 8 bases matching TRBD1. CDR1 is SGHRS and CDR2 is YFSETQ in the germline V gene. J lost 1 base, V lost 0 bases, and 2 bases had no gene match. This CDR3 is built from 15 residues.

The rearrangement uses TRBV10-1 and TRBJ2-3; D gene ambiguous. Germline-derived CDR1 and CDR2 are WNHNN and SYGVQD (reference sequence). The CDR3 covers 13 residues. Trimming removed 0 bases from V and 3 bases from J, with 4 bases in between. CDR3 DNA sequence: TGCGCCAGCAGTGAGTCGGGGACAGATACGCAGTATTTT. Protein product: CASSESGTDTQYF.

The chain joins TRBV6-1 to TRBJ1-5, with D tentatively TRBD1 (6 bases). Trimming pared 7 bases from V and 1 base from J, leaving 11 bases between. CDR3 length: 14 amino acids. Germline V CDR1 and CDR2: MNHNS, SASEGT. CDR3 bases: TGTGCCAGCAAAGGGGGTGGAAGCAATCAGCCCCAGCATTTT. It specifies CASKGGGSNQPQHF.

V usage is TRBV25-1 and J usage is TRBJ1-2, with 12 bases aligning to TRBD1. With V trimmed by 4 bases and J by 7 bases, 7 bases remained unmatched. Germline V CDR1 and CDR2: MGHDK, SYGVNS. This CDR3 region has 15 residues. The CDR3 region is CASSAPGTGGAGYTF. CDR3 DNA: TGTGCCAGCAGTGCCCCCGGGACAGGGGGCGCTGGCTACACCTTC.

This rearrangement joins TRBV19 to TRBJ1-3, with D possibly TRBD1 on 5 matching bases. This CDR3 contains 14 residues. CDR1 and CDR2 from the germline V gene are LNHDA and SQIVND (reference sequence). Trimming left V 9 bases short and J 4 bases short, with 16 bases between. Written as DNA, the CDR3 is TGTGCCAGCCTAGACAGCTCGGCCGGAAACACCATATATTTT. It encodes CASLDSSAGNTIYF.

The chain combines TRBV23-1 with TRBJ1-5; D may be TRBD1 (5 bases). TRBV23-1 is an ORF, with its function uncertain. Trimming removed 3 bases from V and 4 bases from J, with 22 bases in between. CDR3 length: 18 amino acids. The CDR3 DNA reads TGCGCCAGCAGTCAGGGAATGACCACGGGACGGTGGAATCAGCCCCAGCATTTT. This sequence encodes CASSQGMTTGRWNQPQHF.

The rearrangement joins TRBV19 to TRBJ2-3, with TRBD2 matching over 9 bases. Looked up from germline, CDR1 is LNHDA and CDR2 is SQIVND (reference sequence). This CDR3 has 14 residues. The V gene end was trimmed by 2 bases and the J gene end by 6 bases; junction bases not matched to a gene: 3. The CDR3 DNA follows: TGTGCCAGTAGTATACTAGCGGGAAGGGATACGCAGTATTTT. Residues: CASSILAGRDTQYF.

The chain combines TRBV14 with TRBJ1-4; 11 bases align to TRBD1. V was pared by 0 bases and J by 13 bases, with 13 bases of the junction left unmatched. The CDR3 is 17 amino acids. The germline V gene has CDR1 SGHDN and CDR2 FVKESK. The DNA for the CDR3 is TGTGCCAGCAGCCAAGATCCGGGACAGGGGGGGGCAAGAAGACTGTTTTTT. This codes for CASSQDPGQGGARRLFF.

The V call is TRBV7-8, the J call TRBJ1-4; D ambiguous. The CDR3 spans 16 residues. V dropped 10 bases and J dropped 3 bases, with 21 bases sitting between them. Germline V gene data show CDR1 as SGHVS and CDR2 as FQNEAQ. The CDR3 protein is CATTPGRRRANEKLFF. DNA for the CDR3: TGTGCCACGACCCCGGGAAGGCGTAGGGCTAATGAAAAACTGTTTTTT.